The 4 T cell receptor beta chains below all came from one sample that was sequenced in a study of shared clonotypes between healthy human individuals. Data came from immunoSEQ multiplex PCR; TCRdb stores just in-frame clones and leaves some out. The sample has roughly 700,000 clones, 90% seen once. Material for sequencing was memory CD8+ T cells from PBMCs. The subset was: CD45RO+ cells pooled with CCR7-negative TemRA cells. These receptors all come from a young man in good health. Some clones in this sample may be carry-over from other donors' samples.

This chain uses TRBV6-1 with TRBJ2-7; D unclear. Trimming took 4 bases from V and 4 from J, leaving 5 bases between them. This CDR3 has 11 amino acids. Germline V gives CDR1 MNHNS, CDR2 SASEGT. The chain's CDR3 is CASSGLYEQYF. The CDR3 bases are TGTGCCAGCAGTGGACTGTACGAGCAGTACTTC.

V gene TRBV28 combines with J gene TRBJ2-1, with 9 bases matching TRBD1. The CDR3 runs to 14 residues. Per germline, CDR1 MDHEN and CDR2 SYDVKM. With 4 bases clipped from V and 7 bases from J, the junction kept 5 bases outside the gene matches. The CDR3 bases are TGTGCCAGCAGTTACAGGGGGCGCGTTAATGAGCAGTTCTTC. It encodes CASSYRGRVNEQFF.

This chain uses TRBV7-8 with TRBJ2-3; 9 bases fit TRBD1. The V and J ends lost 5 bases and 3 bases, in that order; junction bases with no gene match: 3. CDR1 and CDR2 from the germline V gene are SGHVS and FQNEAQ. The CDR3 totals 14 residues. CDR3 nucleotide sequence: TGTGCCAGCAGCCCGGGACAGGGAACAGATACGCAGTATTTT. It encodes CASSPGQGTDTQYF.

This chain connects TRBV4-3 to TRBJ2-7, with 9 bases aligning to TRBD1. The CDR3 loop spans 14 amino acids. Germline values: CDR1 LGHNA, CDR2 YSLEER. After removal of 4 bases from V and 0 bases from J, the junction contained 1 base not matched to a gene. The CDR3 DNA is TGCGCCAGCAGCCCGGGACAGGGCTCCTACGAGCAGTACTTC. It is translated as CASSPGQGSYEQYF.